The present entry profiles one T cell receptor (beta chain) with its context. Its antigen is as yet unknown. This CDR3 is built from 14 residues. The V end lost 0 bases, the J end lost 8 bases, and 14 bases lay between the germline ends. The germline gives CDR1 SGHRS, CDR2 YFSETQ. After extraction with the RNeasy kit, 0.5 to 1 ug of the RNA was reverse transcribed using random hexamers. Amplification of TCR beta CDR3 across 54 Vbeta and 13 Jbeta was performed with immunoSEQ multiplex PCR. Using its own MiXCR run on the immunoSEQ multiplex PCR reads, TCRdb lists one record per CDR3 protein. The table records 200,000 to 250,000 distinct CDR3 sequences, approximately 95% of them present only once. This entry comes from a study of CD8 T cells in Susac syndrome. It was treatment-naive patients with stable or active relapsing-remitting disease who made up the multiple sclerosis controls. Negative isolation yielded CD4+ and CD8+ T cells, and FACS enriched TEMRA cells.

Regarding the study as a whole: Acknowledgment was made by the study that its TCR sequencing and HLA analysis involved a relatively small number of individuals.

The sequencing input was CD4+ T cells from PBMCs. The TCR was taken from a human donor with multiple sclerosis. This sequence joins TRBV5-1 and TRBJ1-1; D gene uncertain. The CDR3 DNA sequence: TGCGCCAGCAGCTTGGAGGGTTGGTGGGAAGAAGCTTTCTTT. As protein: CASSLEGWWEEAFF.